This T cell receptor beta chain appears in the sequencing data of a study of blood T cell repertoires in COVID-19. Only in-frame clones appear in the TCRdb table, and some are missing; sequencing was by immunoSEQ multiplex PCR. The sample has about 200,000 clones; about 85% are singletons. Germline CDR1 is WSHSY and CDR2 is SAAADI. This CDR3 has 15 residues. The trim removed 3 bases at V and 5 bases at J, leaving 4 bases unmatched. This chain joins TRBV10-2 and TRBJ2-2; 9 positions agree with TRBD2. The clonotype comes from a woman between 40 and 50 years old with COVID-19, enrolled during active disease. The sample comprised peripheral blood. In DNA form, the CDR3 reads TGCGCCAGCAGTGACAAGCGGGGGGCAACCGGGGAGCTGTTTTTT. This codes for CASSDKRGATGELFF.